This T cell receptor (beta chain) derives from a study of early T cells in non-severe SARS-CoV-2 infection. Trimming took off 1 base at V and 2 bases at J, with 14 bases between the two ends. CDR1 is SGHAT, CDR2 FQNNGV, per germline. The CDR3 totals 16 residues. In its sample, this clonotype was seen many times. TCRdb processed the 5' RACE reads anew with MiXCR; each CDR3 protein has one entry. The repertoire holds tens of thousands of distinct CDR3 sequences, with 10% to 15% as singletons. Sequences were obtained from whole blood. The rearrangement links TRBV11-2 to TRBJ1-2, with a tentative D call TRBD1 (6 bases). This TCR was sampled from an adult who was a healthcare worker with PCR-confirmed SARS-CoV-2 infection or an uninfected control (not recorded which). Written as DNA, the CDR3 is TGTGCCAGCAGCTTAGCCCAGGGGACGGAAAACTATGGCTACACCTTC. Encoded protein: CASSLAQGTENYGYTF.